This record covers a single TCR beta chain. This clone was seen once. The antigen this receptor binds is unknown. Base qualities are not recorded, but no much larger clone differs from it by a single base. The sample comes from a study of blood T cell repertoires in COVID-19 (dated by TCRdb to 2019 to 2021). Broadly, across the study: Samples covering the acute and convalescent phases of COVID-19 were provided by collaborators in the United States, Italy and Spain. The material from the prospective study consisted of cDNA or gDNA derived from T cells, B-cell-depleted T cells, or PBMCs. Sample metadata almost always included a de-identified subject ID, COVID-19 status, age in years and sex. Where available, HLA class I and class II types were taken from metadata supplied by the sample provider and were not determined by assay-based typing. Deeply sampled blood TCRbeta repertoires from subjects exposed to, actively infected with, or recovered from COVID-19 were included in the dataset. The samples were drawn from the first 160 participants of the ongoing ImmuneRACE study and from roughly 1,300 subjects provided by 6 global collaborators. The repertoires were made available in a free public database intended to serve as a resource for research on the immune response to SARS-CoV-2.

Looking up the germline V gene yields CDR1 MNHNS and CDR2 SASEGT. V and J are truncated by 3 bases and 7 bases respectively, leaving an intervening sequence of 19 bases. The CDR3 starts with the cysteine, ends with the phenylalanine, and has 15 residues. The sequence is cut down to CDR3 DNA, 45 bases in frame from base 1. TCRbeta CDR3 regions were amplified from genomic DNA using the immunoSEQ Assay, a bias-controlled multiplex PCR. Processing in the source paper ran as follows. The number of nucleated cells in each sample was estimated from the amplification of reference gene primers within the assay. To quantify the absolute abundance of each unique TCRbeta CDR3 rearrangement, sequence reads were collapsed and filtered. Productive Simpson clonality was computed per sample as the square root of Simpson's diversity index over productive rearrangements. The source is immuneACCESS, and TCRdb retained only in-frame sequences with V and J called. Part of the clones is not carried over; for the studies checked, unresolved V genes explain less than half of this, and the remainder is unexplained. The V and J calls and clone size are taken from that table; D and trimming were inferred from the DNA. The sample yields roughly 100,000 clones; over 75% were counted once. About an eighth of the sample rests with the top ten.

General study outcomes and caveats: The amount of clinical and demographic metadata varied by source and participant and was provided uncurated.

Whole blood was collected in K2EDTA tubes by collaborating institutions according to the institutions' own protocols. For TCRbeta analysis, collaborators shipped samples in one of three forms: frozen whole blood, isolated PBMCs, or DNA extracted from either of those sample types. Sequenced: peripheral blood. This TCR came from a human donor in a cohort sampled during active or convalescent COVID-19. The sequence joins TRBV6-1 to TRBJ2-7; a tentative D match to TRBD1 spans 6 bases. The CDR3 in this case is CASSDRPGTFLEQYF. The sequence in DNA is TGTGCCAGCAGTGACCGCCCCGGGACATTCTTAGAGCAGTACTTC.